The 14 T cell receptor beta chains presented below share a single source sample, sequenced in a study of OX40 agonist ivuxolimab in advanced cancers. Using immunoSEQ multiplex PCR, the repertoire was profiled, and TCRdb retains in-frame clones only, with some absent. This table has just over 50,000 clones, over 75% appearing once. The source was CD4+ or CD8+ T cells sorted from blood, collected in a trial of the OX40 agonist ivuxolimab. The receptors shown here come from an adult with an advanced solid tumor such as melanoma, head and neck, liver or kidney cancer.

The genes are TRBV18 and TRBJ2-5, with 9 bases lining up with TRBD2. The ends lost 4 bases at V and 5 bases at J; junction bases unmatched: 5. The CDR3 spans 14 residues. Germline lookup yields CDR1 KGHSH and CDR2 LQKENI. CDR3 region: CASSLSGREETQYF. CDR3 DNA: TGTGCCAGCTCACTTAGCGGGAGAGAGGAGACCCAGTACTTC. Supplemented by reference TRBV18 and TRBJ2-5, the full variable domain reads NAGVMQNPRHLVRRRGQEARLRCSPMKGHSHVYWYRQLPEEGLKFMVYLQKENIIDESGMPKERFSAEFPKEGPSILRIQQVVRGDSAAYFCASSLSGREETQYFGPGTRLLVL.

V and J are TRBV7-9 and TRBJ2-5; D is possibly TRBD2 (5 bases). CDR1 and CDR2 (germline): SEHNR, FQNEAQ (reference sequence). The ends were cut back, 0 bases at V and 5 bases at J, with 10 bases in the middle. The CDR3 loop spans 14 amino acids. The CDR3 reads CASSLAGSGETQYF. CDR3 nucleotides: TGTGCCAGCAGCTTAGCTGGGAGTGGCGAGACCCAGTACTTC.

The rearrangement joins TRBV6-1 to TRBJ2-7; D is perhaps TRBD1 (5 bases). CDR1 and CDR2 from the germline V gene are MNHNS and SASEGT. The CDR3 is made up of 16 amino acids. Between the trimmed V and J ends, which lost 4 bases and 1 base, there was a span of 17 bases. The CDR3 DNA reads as TGTGCCAGCAGTGTGACAGTCACCATCAATTCCTACGAGCAGTACTTC. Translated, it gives CASSVTVTINSYEQYF.

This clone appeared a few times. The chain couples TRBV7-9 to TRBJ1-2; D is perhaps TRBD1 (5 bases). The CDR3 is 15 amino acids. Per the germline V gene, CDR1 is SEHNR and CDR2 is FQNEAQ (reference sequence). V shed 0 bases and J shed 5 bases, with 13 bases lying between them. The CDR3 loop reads CASSLAARESYGYTF. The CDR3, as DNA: TGTGCCAGCAGCTTAGCGGCCAGGGAGAGTTATGGCTACACCTTC.

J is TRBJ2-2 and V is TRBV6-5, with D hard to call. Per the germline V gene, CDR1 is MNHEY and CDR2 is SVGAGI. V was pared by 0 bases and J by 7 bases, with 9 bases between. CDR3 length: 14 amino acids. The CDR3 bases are TGTGCCAGCAGTTACTCTGGATTTCTCGGGGAGCTGTTTTTT. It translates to CASSYSGFLGELFF.

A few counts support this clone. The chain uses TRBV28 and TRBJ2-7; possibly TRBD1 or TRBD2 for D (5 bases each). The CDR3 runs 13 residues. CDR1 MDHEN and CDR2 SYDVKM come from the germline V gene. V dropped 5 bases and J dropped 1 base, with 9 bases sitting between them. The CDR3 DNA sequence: TGTGCCAGCAGTACGGGACCATCCTACGAGCAGTACTTC. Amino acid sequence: CASSTGPSYEQYF.

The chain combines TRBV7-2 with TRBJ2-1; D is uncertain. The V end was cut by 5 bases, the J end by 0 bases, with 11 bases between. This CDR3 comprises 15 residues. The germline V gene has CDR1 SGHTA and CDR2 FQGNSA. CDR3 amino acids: CASSHSRSSYNEQFF. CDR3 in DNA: TGTGCCAGCAGCCACAGTAGAAGCTCCTACAATGAGCAGTTCTTC.

CDR3 in amino acids: CASSATQGALYGYTF. CDR3 DNA sequence: TGTGCCAGCAGCGCCACACAGGGGGCTCTCTATGGCTACACCTTC. J is TRBJ1-2 and V is TRBV6-1, with 9 bases that match TRBD1. The junction had 9 bases not matched to a gene; V was cut back by 6 bases and J by 4 bases. CDR3 length equals 15 residues. The germline V gene has CDR1 MNHNS and CDR2 SASEGT.

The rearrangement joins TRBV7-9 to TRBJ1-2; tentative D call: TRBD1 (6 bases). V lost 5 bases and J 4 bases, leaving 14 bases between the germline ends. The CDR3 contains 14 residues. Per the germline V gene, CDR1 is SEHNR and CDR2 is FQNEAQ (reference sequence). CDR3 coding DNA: TGTGCCAGCAGCGCCTCGGGGGGGGCCTATGGCTACACCTTC. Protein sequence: CASSASGGAYGYTF.

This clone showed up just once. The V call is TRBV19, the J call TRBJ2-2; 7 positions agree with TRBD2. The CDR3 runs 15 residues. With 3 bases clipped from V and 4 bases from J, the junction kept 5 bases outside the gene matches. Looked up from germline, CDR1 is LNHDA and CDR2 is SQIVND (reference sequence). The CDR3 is CASSIPAGVTGELFF. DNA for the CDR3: TGTGCCAGTAGTATCCCCGCGGGAGTCACCGGGGAGCTGTTTTTT.

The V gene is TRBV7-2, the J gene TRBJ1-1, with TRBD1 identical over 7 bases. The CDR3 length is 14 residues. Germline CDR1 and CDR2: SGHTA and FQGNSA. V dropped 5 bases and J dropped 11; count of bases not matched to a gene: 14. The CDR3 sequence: CASSQGGGTGRAFF. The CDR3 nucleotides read TGTGCCAGCAGCCAGGGGGGCGGAACGGGGAGGGCTTTCTTT.

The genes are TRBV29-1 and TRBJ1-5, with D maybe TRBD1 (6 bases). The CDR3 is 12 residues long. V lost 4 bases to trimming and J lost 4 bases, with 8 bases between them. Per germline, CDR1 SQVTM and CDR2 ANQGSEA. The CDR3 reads CSVGTENQPQHF. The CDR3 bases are TGCAGCGTTGGGACAGAGAATCAGCCCCAGCATTTT.

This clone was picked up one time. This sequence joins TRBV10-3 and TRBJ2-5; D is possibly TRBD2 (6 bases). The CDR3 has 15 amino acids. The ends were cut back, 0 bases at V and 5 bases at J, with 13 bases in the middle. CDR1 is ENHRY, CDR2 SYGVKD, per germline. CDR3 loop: CAISESTGVGETQYF. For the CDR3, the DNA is TGTGCCATCAGTGAGTCAACGGGGGTAGGGGAGACCCAGTACTTC.

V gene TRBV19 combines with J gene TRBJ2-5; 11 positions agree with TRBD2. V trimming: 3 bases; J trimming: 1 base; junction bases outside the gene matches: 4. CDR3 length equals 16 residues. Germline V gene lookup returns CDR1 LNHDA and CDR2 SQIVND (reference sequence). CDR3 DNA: TGTGCCAGTAGTATTCTAGCGGGAGGACTCCAAGAGACCCAGTACTTC. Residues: CASSILAGGLQETQYF.